The entry below gives a single T cell receptor beta chain sequence along with its context. The sample comes from a study of blood T cell repertoires in COVID-19. Study background: Whether acute or convalescent, the COVID-19 samples came from the United States, Italy and Spain. Nucleic acid was either cDNA or gDNA, and it came from T cells, B-cell-depleted T cells, or PBMCs.

V gave up 3 bases and J gave up 4 bases; unmatched junction bases: 5. The CDR3 is 14 residues long. The V gene's germline CDR1 is LGHDT and CDR2 YNNKEL (reference sequence). In the original processing: Estimation of nucleated cell counts was performed using reference gene primer amplification. Some clones are missing from TCRdb's copy, which holds only in-frame ones; the method was immunoSEQ multiplex PCR. The V and J calls and clone size come from that table; D and trimming were worked out from the DNA. This table holds roughly 30,000 clones, roughly 85% found once. The TCR was taken from a man aged 55 to 70 with active COVID-19. The chain links TRBV3-1 (or the pseudogene TRBV3-2) to TRBJ1-2; TRBD1 agrees at 7 bases. The sample taken for sequencing was peripheral blood. The CDR3 loop reads CASSQYRGAYGYTF. The DNA for the CDR3 is TGTGCCAGCAGCCAGTACAGGGGCGCCTATGGCTACACCTTC.